These 30 T cell receptor beta chains were all obtained from the same sample, sequenced in a study of molecular identifiers for immune sequencing clone quantification. TCRdb fed the PCR reads into MiXCR, producing one record per CDR3 protein. The sample includes about 630,000 distinct CDR3 sequences, over 25% of them seen just once. The sequenced material came from naive CD8+ T cells from blood, with Jurkat cell RNA spiked in. Subset indicated: FACS-sorted CD8+CD4-CCR7+CD45RA+ naive T cells. These receptors came from a human donor in good health. Some libraries in this study had Jurkat cell RNA spiked in.

This clonotype was detected many times. The chain links TRBV4-2 to TRBJ1-2; D possibly corresponds to TRBD1 (5 bases). V gave up 4 bases and J gave up 5 bases, with 14 bases separating them. CDR3 length: 14 amino acids. The germline gives CDR1 LGHNA, CDR2 YNFKEQ. The CDR3 here is CASSPGSVGYGYTF. CDR3 sequence (DNA): TGTGCCAGCAGCCCAGGGAGTGTCGGGTATGGCTACACCTTC.

The rearrangement joins TRBV5-4 to TRBJ1-1, with unresolved D. Trimming pared 6 bases from V and 1 base from J, leaving 13 bases between. The CDR3 has 14 residues. Germline CDR1 is SGHNT and CDR2 is YYREEE (reference sequence). The CDR3 spells CASNPLGPNTEAFF. As DNA, the CDR3 is TGTGCCAGCAACCCGTTGGGCCCGAACACTGAAGCTTTCTTT. The variable domain in full, completed from reference TRBV5-4 and TRBJ1-1, reads ETGVTQSPTHLIKTRGQQVTLRCSSQSGHNTVSWYQQALGQGPQFIFQYYREEENGRGNFPPRFSGLQFPNYSSELNVNALELDDSALYLCASNPLGPNTEAFFGQGTRLTVV.

This clonotype was picked up many times. The genes are TRBV11-3 and TRBJ2-3; the match to TRBD2 covers 11 bases. In germline, CDR1 is SGHNT, CDR2 YENEEA. V lost 1 base to trimming and J lost 0 bases; unmatched junction nucleotides: 6. CDR3 length equals 18 residues. Written as DNA, the CDR3 is TGTGCCAGCAGCTTAGGATCGGCTAGCGGGAGGAGCACAGATACGCAGTATTTT. Its translation is CASSLGSASGRSTDTQYF.

This clonotype was recorded many times. The chain has TRBV7-9 and TRBJ1-1; D is ambiguous. Trimming removed 4 bases at V and 2 bases at J, with 17 bases between. The CDR3 contains 16 residues. Germline V lookup: CDR1 SEHNR, CDR2 FQNEAQ (reference sequence). The CDR3: CASSSEGAGRNTEAFF. The CDR3 coding sequence is TGTGCCAGCAGCTCTGAGGGCGCCGGGAGAAACACTGAAGCTTTCTTT.

The chain employs TRBV28 and TRBJ1-5; tentative D call: TRBD1 (5 bases). The CDR3 loop spans 16 amino acids. Germline V CDR1 and CDR2: MDHEN, SYDVKM. The germline V and J ends were trimmed by 3 bases and 6 bases, with 18 bases remaining between them. The CDR3 sequence: CASSFSRDGGGQPQHF. The CDR3 DNA is TGTGCCAGCAGTTTTTCCCGGGACGGGGGGGGTCAGCCCCAGCATTTT.

Comment on this clonotype: Given a much more abundant clone one base away, this may be a read error. J is TRBJ2-7 and V is TRBV20-1; tentatively, D is TRBD1 (6 bases). This CDR3 contains 13 residues. Trimming removed 6 bases at V and 2 bases at J, with 14 bases between. Germline CDR1 is DFQATT and CDR2 is SNEGSKA (reference sequence). The CDR3 is CSAWDTPPYEQYF. The CDR3 DNA sequence: TGCAGTGCATGGGACACCCCACCCTACGAGCAGTACTTC.

This chain links TRBV7-9 with TRBJ1-1; D is uncertain. The CDR3 is made up of 13 amino acids. The germline V gene has CDR1 SEHNR and CDR2 FQNEAQ (reference sequence). The V gene lost 2 bases and the J gene lost 5 bases, with 9 bases spanning the gap. The CDR3: CASSLLPWTEAFF. In DNA form, the CDR3 reads TGTGCCAGCAGCTTATTACCGTGGACTGAAGCTTTCTTT.

This clonotype occurred many times. The chain uses TRBV14 and TRBJ2-7; a weak D match, TRBD2 (5 bases). V dropped 0 bases and J dropped 9 bases, with 12 bases sitting between them. CDR3 length: 13 residues. Germline loops: CDR1 SGHDN, CDR2 FVKESK. The CDR3 here is CASSQDWTSGQYF. CDR3 bases: TGTGCCAGCAGCCAAGATTGGACTTCGGGGCAGTACTTC.

This clonotype was observed many times. This chain joins TRBV4-1 and TRBJ1-5; perhaps TRBD1 as D (5 bases). CDR3 length equals 14 residues. CDR1 MGHRA and CDR2 YSYEKL come from the germline V gene. The V end lost 0 bases, the J end lost 2 bases, and 5 bases lay between the germline ends. CDR3 loop: CASSQEGGNQPQHF. In DNA, the CDR3 is TGCGCCAGCAGCCAAGAGGGGGGCAATCAGCCCCAGCATTTT.

This clonotype was counted between two and nine times. V usage is TRBV20-1 and J usage is TRBJ1-5; 8 nucleotides agree with TRBD1. CDR1 and CDR2 (germline): DFQATT, SNEGSKA (reference sequence). The CDR3 length is 15 residues. Trimming at V came to 4 bases and at J to 4 bases, leaving 9 bases not matched to a gene. The CDR3 DNA reads as TGCAGTGCTACCCAGGACAGGGCGCCAAATCAGCCCCAGCATTTT. It yields the protein CSATQDRAPNQPQHF.

This clonotype was seen at least ten times. The rearrangement links TRBV5-1 to TRBJ1-6; no clear D gene. Germline loops: CDR1 SGHRS, CDR2 YFSETQ. The CDR3 consists of 12 residues. Trimming pared 7 bases from V and 7 bases from J, leaving 9 bases between. DNA of the CDR3: TGCGCCAGCGAGCCCCTGAATTCACCCCTCCACTTT. Residues: CASEPLNSPLHF.

The V call is TRBV6-2 or TRBV6-3, the J call TRBJ2-1, with TRBD2 matching over 9 bases. Germline loops: CDR1 MNHEY, CDR2 SVGEGT. This CDR3 is built from 16 residues. V was clipped by 4 bases and J by 0 bases; unmatched bases: 4. Written as DNA, the CDR3 is TGTGCCAGCAGTTCCCTTAGCGGGAGCTCCTACAATGAGCAGTTCTTC. It specifies CASSSLSGSSYNEQFF.

Points on this clonotype: It may be a read error: a sequence one base away is much more abundant. This rearrangement joins TRBV20-1 to TRBJ2-7, with D uncertain. Germline CDR1 is DFQATT and CDR2 is SNEGSKA (reference sequence). This CDR3 region has 14 residues. The CDR3 nucleotides read TGCGGTGCTAGAGAGCCGTATATGGGATACGAGCAGTACTTC. This encodes CGAREPYMGYEQYF.

About this clonotype itself: Possible read error: a much larger clone is one base away. The chain is built from TRBV27 and TRBJ2-7; D remains unclear. CDR1 is MNHEY, CDR2 SMNVEV, per germline (reference sequence). CDR3 length equals 16 residues. CDR3 sequence reads: CASSLSRVATAYKQYF. In DNA, the CDR3 is TGTGCCAGCAGTTTATCCCGGGTCGCCACGGCCTACAAGCAGTACTTC.

The chain carries TRBV7-9 and TRBJ2-7; maybe TRBD1 (5 bases). The CDR3 length is 13 residues. Trimming removed 5 bases from V and 3 bases from J, with 11 bases in between. Germline CDR1 reads SEHNR; CDR2 reads FQNEAQ (reference sequence). The CDR3 reads CASSPPGIYEQYF. CDR3 coding DNA: TGTGCCAGCAGCCCACCAGGGATCTACGAGCAGTACTTC.

J is TRBJ2-5 and V is TRBV20-1, with D maybe TRBD2 (5 bases). This CDR3 contains 17 residues. Germline CDR1 and CDR2: DFQATT and SNEGSKA (reference sequence). In DNA form, the CDR3 reads TGCAATGCGGACCCGGGCCCAGAGGGCGACCTAGGGGAGACCCAGTACTTC. Its translation: CNADPGPEGDLGETQYF.

The V and J genes are TRBV7-9 and TRBJ1-2; the match to TRBD1 covers 7 bases. Per the germline V gene, CDR1 is SEHNR and CDR2 is FQNEAQ (reference sequence). The CDR3 has 14 residues. J lost 4 bases, V lost 0 bases, and 2 bases had no gene match. In nucleotides, the CDR3 is TGTGCCAGCAGCTTAGCAGGGGGCGTCTATGGCTACACCTTC. It specifies CASSLAGGVYGYTF. Based on the CDR3 plus reference TRBV7-9 and TRBJ1-2, the full variable domain is DTGVSQNPRHKITKRGQNVTFRCDPISEHNRLYWYRQTLGQGPEFLTYFQNEAQLEKSRLLSDRFSAERPKGSFSTLEIQRTEQGDSAMYLCASSLAGGVYGYTFGSGTRLTVV.

Notes on this clonotype: The germline gene is not matched at one end of the junction; a read error may be the cause. The V call is TRBV10-2, the J call TRBJ2-5, with a tentative D call TRBD1 (6 bases). The V gene's germline CDR1 is WSHSY and CDR2 SAAADI. This CDR3 contains 18 residues. The DNA of the CDR3 is TGCGTCAGCAGTGAGTCGGACTTCAGGGGTACTATCCAAGAGACCCAGTACTTC. Translating it yields CVSSESDFRGTIQETQYF.

As for this clonotype: Possible read error: a much larger clone is one base away. The chain carries TRBV7-2 and TRBJ2-5, with 10 bases matching TRBD2. The CDR3 totals 13 residues. Germline loops: CDR1 SGHTA, CDR2 FQGNSA. CDR3 DNA: TGTGCCAGCGGCTTAGTCACTAGCGGGGCATCGGACTTC. Translated: CASGLVTSGASDF.

This clonotype was seen at least ten times. The chain combines TRBV5-1 with TRBJ1-4, with D perhaps TRBD1 (6 bases). CDR1 is SGHRS and CDR2 is YFSETQ in the germline V gene. The CDR3 sequence is 15 residues long. Trimming pared 0 bases from V and 7 bases from J, leaving 13 bases between. The DNA of the CDR3 is TGCGCCAGCAGCTTGGTATTCCAGGGGACTGAAAAACTGTTTTTT. Translation: CASSLVFQGTEKLFF.

To note about this clonotype: A much larger clone is a single base away; this may be a read error. J is TRBJ2-5 and V is TRBV5-6; the D is unclear. This CDR3 spans 13 amino acids. V was shortened by 4 bases and J by 6 bases, with 13 bases between the two germline ends. Germline CDR1 and CDR2: SGHDT and YYEEEE. This chain's CDR3 is CASSVVGEKTQYF. CDR3 in DNA: TGTGCCAGCAGCGTGGTTGGTGAGAAGACCCAGTACTTC.

In regard to this clonotype: A clone one base away is much larger, so this may be a read error. The chain recombines TRBV20-1 with TRBJ2-3; no definite D call. There are 15 residues in the CDR3. Germline loops: CDR1 DFQATT, CDR2 SNEGSKA (reference sequence). The CDR3: CSAGNLEANTNTQYF. The DNA for the CDR3 is TGCAGTGCTGGAAATCTAGAGGCGAACACAAATACGCAGTATTTT.

V is TRBV6-6 and J is TRBJ2-7, with 7 bases lining up with TRBD1. Germline CDR1 reads MNHNY; CDR2 reads SVGAGI (reference sequence). V dropped 7 bases and J dropped 3; count of bases not matched to a gene: 9. The CDR3 has 14 residues. The CDR3 nucleotides read TGTGCCAGCATTAGACAGGGTCTGGACTACGAGCAGTACTTC. It translates to CASIRQGLDYEQYF.

This clonotype was observed many times. The chain uses TRBV30 and TRBJ1-1; D is unresolved. The CDR3 runs to 14 residues. Per germline, CDR1 GTSNPN and CDR2 SVGIG (reference sequence). Trimming pared 0 bases from V and 5 bases from J, leaving 13 bases between. CDR3 amino acids: CAWSVHEGGTEAFF. Written as DNA, the CDR3 is TGTGCCTGGAGTGTACATGAGGGAGGGACTGAAGCTTTCTTT.

A word on this clonotype: This may be a read error: a much more frequent sequence differs by one nucleotide. Here the CDR3 DNA reads TGCAGTGCTTCCCCGAGGGCCCCGGGGGCCTACAAGCAGTACTTC. It codes for CSASPRAPGAYKQYF. The chain combines TRBV20-1 with TRBJ2-7, with D perhaps TRBD1 or TRBD2 (6 bases each). Germline CDR1 is DFQATT and CDR2 is SNEGSKA (reference sequence). There are 15 residues in the CDR3.

A remark on this clonotype: Just one base apart from a much larger clone, this may be a read error. This chain joins TRBV6-2 or TRBV6-3 and TRBJ2-1; 7 bases are shared with TRBD1. Germline V gene data show CDR1 as MNHEY and CDR2 as SVGEGT. The length of the CDR3 is 11 residues. CDR3 sequence (DNA): TGTGCCAGCAGTTGGGGGACAGAGCGGTTCTTC. It specifies CASSWGTERFF.

This chain links TRBV10-2 with TRBJ2-3, with a possible D match to TRBD2 (6 bases). CDR1 and CDR2 from the germline V gene are WSHSY and SAAADI. The CDR3 has 16 amino acids. Deletions cut 0 bases from V and 0 bases from J, with 10 bases between. The CDR3: CASSESGGTSTDTQYF. The CDR3 DNA sequence: TGCGCCAGCAGTGAGTCGGGGGGTACTAGCACAGATACGCAGTATTTT.

The CDR3 sequence is CAWGMREESYNEQFF. DNA for the CDR3: TGTGCCTGGGGGATGCGGGAGGAGAGCTACAATGAGCAGTTCTTC. The V call is TRBV30, the J call TRBJ2-1, with 8 bases lining up with TRBD2. Trimming removed 5 bases from V and 3 bases from J; junction bases left unmatched: 9. CDR1 GTSNPN and CDR2 SVGIG come from the germline V gene (reference sequence). The CDR3 has 15 amino acids.

Comment on this clonotype: This sequence may be a read error, since a much larger clone differs from it by one base. The chain links TRBV7-9 to TRBJ2-3; possibly TRBD1 for D (5 bases). Germline CDR1 is SEHNR and CDR2 is FQNEAQ (reference sequence). This CDR3 comprises 14 residues. The CDR3, as DNA: TGTGCCAGCAGCCCAGGAAGGGGCACAGATACGCAGTGTTTT. Translation: CASSPGRGTDTQCF.

The chain uses TRBV24-1 and TRBJ2-5; 8 nucleotides line up with TRBD1. Germline CDR1 reads KGHDR; CDR2 reads SFDVKD. This CDR3 contains 14 residues. Trimming at V came to 3 bases and at J to 4 bases, leaving 3 bases not matched to a gene. The CDR3 DNA reads TGTGCCACCAGTGATCACGGACAGGGAGAGACCCAGTACTTC. Amino acids: CATSDHGQGETQYF.